This T cell receptor beta chain was documented in a study of shared clonotypes between healthy human individuals. The CDR3 extends over 16 amino acids. V shed 4 bases and J 7 bases; nucleotides not matched to a gene: 10. Germline loops: CDR1 SGHRS, CDR2 YFSETQ. Here immunoSEQ multiplex PCR was the method, and the copy in TCRdb shows in-frame clones only, minus some. The sample yields over a million clones, approximately 78% seen once. This clonotype was sampled from a man aged 18 to 30 in good health. Some clones in this sample may be carry-over from other donors' samples. V and J are TRBV5-1 and TRBJ2-1, with TRBD1 matching over 11 bases. The specimen sequenced was memory CD4+ T cells from PBMCs. Subset defined: CD45RA-negative fraction. The CDR3 DNA reads TGCGCCAGCAGCCCCGGACAGGGGGCAGTTGGGAATGAGCAGTTCTTC. Translation: CASSPGQGAVGNEQFF.